This T cell receptor (beta chain) was retrieved from a study of cytomegalovirus exposure and HLA in healthy donors (dated by TCRdb to 2016 to 2017). Context from the whole study: According to a later analysis, one platform produced both the 100 to 150 validation repertoires and the 550 to 800 repertoires of the first cohort. The study was designed to test whether signatures of past pathogen exposure could be identified by cataloging public T cell receptors. Along with the approximately 620-subject first cohort, a separate validation cohort of roughly 110 different subjects was used. To predict cytomegalovirus infection status, the study brought together high-throughput TCR immunosequencing, statistical association of individual TCRs with disease status, and machine learning.

The library was generated by the immunoSEQ multiplex PCR assay. Per the original workflow: A statistical classification framework was developed to diagnose cytomegalovirus status using the catalog of TCR beta chain sequences. TCRdb stores this immuneACCESS table with in-frame sequences only. Part of the clones is absent; in the studies checked, under half of the shortfall reflects unresolved V genes, and no reason is known for the rest. That table furnishes V, J and clone size, whereas the DNA furnished D and trimming. Across this sample there are more than 95,000 clones, with about 82% seen only once. Of the sample, around 5% falls within the top ten clones. Summary of the overall study and its limitations: A later analysis found that TCRs clustered in the first cohort also tended to co-occur in the 120 validation repertoires, with about 94% of cluster scores above 0. The classifier was reported to diagnose cytomegalovirus status with high specificity and sensitivity in both the original and validation cohorts. The study listed 150 to 200 TCR beta chains as associated with cytomegalovirus. While some public TCRs were present in many individuals, most TCR sequences turned up only very rarely across donors. The authors suggested that the approach could potentially be extended to other disease states and immunological phenotypes. All 120 or so repertoires were used to score co-occurrence in the validation cohort in a later analysis, because that analysis had no HLA typing for the cohort. A few of the identified cytomegalovirus-associated TCR beta chains were confirmed in vitro to be specific for cytomegalovirus antigens.

As regards this clone: There is no known antigen for this receptor. No qualities accompany the bases; no much larger clone lies one base away.

CDR1 and CDR2, looked up from the germline V gene, are SGHRS and YFSETQ. Reading from cysteine to phenylalanine, the CDR3 counts 16 amino acids. Of the read, only the CDR3 DNA is kept; its 48 bases are in frame from base 1. V ends up 0 bases short and J 2 bases short, with an unmatched junction base count of 4. The donors were included in the validation cohort of 90 to 150 subjects, a group kept apart from the approximately 690-subject first cohort. The material sequenced was PBMCs. The chain couples TRBV5-1 to TRBJ2-3; a stretch of 9 junction bases matches TRBD1. The TCR originated in a man younger than 35 in good health and CMV-seronegative. The DNA reads as follows: TGCGCCAGCAGCTTGGTCAGGACAGGGGCCACAGATACGCAGTATTTT. Its amino acids are CASSLVRTGATDTQYF.